This TCR beta chain is from a study of T cell responses to AZD1222 COVID-19 vaccine (dated by TCRdb to about 2021). Concerning the study at large: AZD1222 recipients given second doses at about 4 weeks or at about 12 weeks were pooled, since spike-specific TCR depth and breadth were not found to differ between the two schedules. A total of 230 to 250 trial participants underwent TCR sequencing, of whom nearly 210 had received two doses of AZD1222 and around 25 had received two doses of the MenACWY control vaccine. Trial participants were enrolled by age into 18-55, 56-69 and 70-plus year subgroups, with around 140, 26 and 57 TCR-sequenced participants respectively.

The paper's findings and limits, for the study overall: Conclusions about previously exposed vaccinees were limited because only six AZD1222 recipients were SARS-CoV-2 seropositive at baseline. The whole spike protein was spanned by vaccine-associated CD4 TCRs, and dominant responses were seen in regions 160-218 and 743-854. Participants were mostly white British and included more females than males, and it was suggested by the authors that clonal diversity may have been underestimated. In the small 56-69-year group, the increase in depth fell short of significance, most likely because of low power. Because no samples from the day 14 peak response were available, repertoires could be characterized only after the peak T cell response. A significant rise in spike-specific TCR breadth and depth was observed after two AZD1222 doses relative to day 0 and relative to MenACWY recipients. Epitopes outside the regions mutated in the B.1.351 and B.1.1.7 variants were reportedly recognized by nearly half of the unique spike-specific TCRs.

Details on this clone: It lacks a known antigen. No much larger clonotype is one base removed from it; base qualities were not supplied.

The CDR3 spans 12 residues, from the cysteine through the phenylalanine. Solely the CDR3 DNA is kept, with 36 bases framed from the first base. The junction carries 12 bases between V and J, which are trimmed by 11 bases and 2 bases respectively. The sample's time point label, decoded: baseline before first vaccination. The vaccinee samples were drawn from two UK trials, COV001 and COV002, one of which was a single-blind randomized controlled phase 2/3 trial testing AZD1222 (ChAdOx1 nCoV-19) in healthy adults. Trial participant PBMC samples were collected at day 0 and day 28 after the second dose for TCRbeta chain sequencing. The CDR3 regions of human TCRbeta chains were analyzed by immunosequencing. The original pipeline was this. TCRs in the repertoires were matched against a reference library of SARS-CoV-2-specific TCRs that had been generated with the MIRA antigen-specificity platform. Breadth was defined as the fraction of unique TCRs that were SARS-CoV-2-associated. Depth was defined as the fraction of total T cells that were SARS-CoV-2-associated. Using the MIRA data, each spike-specific TCR was assigned both to the spike region to which the TCR was reactive and to a CD4 or CD8 class. Log10-transformed breadth and depth values were compared by one-way ANOVA with Sidak's multiple comparisons tests. TCRdb re-hosts the immuneACCESS table, in-frame sequences only. Its copies lack some clones; in the studies checked, an unresolved V gene accounts for under half of them, and the cause for the rest is not known. V and J calls and clone size come straight from that table; D and trimming were deduced from the DNA. Counted in this sample were approximately 150,000 clones; over 85% of them appeared once. Roughly 1.5% of the sample rests with the top ten.

The origin of this receptor is an adult in good health. The V gene is TRBV12-3 or TRBV12-4 and the J gene is TRBJ1-1; the D gene is perhaps TRBD1, on 6 matching bases. The sequencing used peripheral blood, collected on day 0 of AZD1222 vaccination. The DNA sequence is TGTGCCGTCGGGACACCCAACACTGAAGCTTTCTTT. Translated, it reads CAVGTPNTEAFF.